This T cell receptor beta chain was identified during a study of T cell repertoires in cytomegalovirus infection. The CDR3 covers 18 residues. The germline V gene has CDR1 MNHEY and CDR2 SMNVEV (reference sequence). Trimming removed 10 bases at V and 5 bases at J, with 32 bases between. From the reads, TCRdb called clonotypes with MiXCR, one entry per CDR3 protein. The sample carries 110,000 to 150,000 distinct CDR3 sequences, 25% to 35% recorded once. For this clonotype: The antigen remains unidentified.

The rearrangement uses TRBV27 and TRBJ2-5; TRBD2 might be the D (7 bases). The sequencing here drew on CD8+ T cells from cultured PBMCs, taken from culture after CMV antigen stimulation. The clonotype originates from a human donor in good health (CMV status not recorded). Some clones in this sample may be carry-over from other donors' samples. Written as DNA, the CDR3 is TGTGCCAACCCCATGGAGGGGGGGACCCAAGAACTTCAGGAGACCCAGTACTTC. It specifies CANPMEGGTQELQETQYF.